This T cell receptor (beta chain) originates from a study of shared clonotypes between healthy human individuals (TCRdb year 2020). The study in broad terms: A few men and two women, aged 18 to 49 years, made up the cohort. For each donor, three plates each were used for CD4 naive and CD4 memory, two plates were used for CD8 naive, and one plate was used for CD8 memory. Libraries were prepared and TCR repertoires were sequenced by different laboratories using diverse techniques, in order to increase sequencing depth and limit assay-specific biases. Each donor's leukapheresis produced roughly between roughly 0.85 and 10 billion PBMCs. The study deeply sequenced blood TCR repertoires of about 5 healthy adults to estimate repertoire size and the extent of clonotype sharing between individuals.

The paper's findings and limits, for the study overall: Sampling was restricted to blood, and TCR repertoires in tissue are likely to differ from TCR repertoires in blood. Incomplete sequencing was indicated by rarefaction of sorted-subset datasets, despite the large sequencing depth. Compared with non-shared clonotypes, the clonotypes found in all four sorted-subset donors had higher generation probabilities. Pairwise subsampling indicated that sequencing depth was expected to affect the degree of clonotype sharing among donors. Naive subsets generally had larger estimated clonotype richness than memory subsets. The small number of donors limited the genetic and exposure-history diversity represented. Across a few donors, approximately 5% of naive CD4, approximately 4% of naive CD8, around 2.1% of memory CD4, and approximately 0.4% of memory CD8 clonotypes were shared.

The donors were healthy, HIV-negative adults who had no recently reported acute infections or vaccinations. Every donor was a Caucasian adult living in Nashville, Tennessee, USA. CD4+ T cells were enriched by magnetic negative selection, after which naive cells were positively selected on CD45RA and the negative fraction was taken as the memory subset. Blood was collected by leukapheresis, and PBMCs were isolated by Ficoll-Histopaque density gradient centrifugation and then cryopreserved in liquid nitrogen vapor phase. Analytical flow cytometry was used to check the purity and quantity of each magnetically sorted T cell population. Genomic DNA was isolated from every sorted fraction and measured by UV absorbance on a Nanodrop 2000c. Between the V and J ends, shortened by 2 bases and 6 bases respectively, the junction contains 13 bases. The germline V gene encodes CDR1 MNHNS and CDR2 SASEGT. The CDR3 holds 14 amino acids from the cysteine to the phenylalanine. The retained sequence is limited to the CDR3, 42 bases, with the frame set at the first base.

Regarding this clone: Its antigen is still unknown. One base away there is no much larger clone; base qualities are not given.

Using the deep immunoSEQ assay, TCR CDR3 regions were amplified from genomic DNA by multiplex PCR. Extracted genomic DNA from each cell subset was distributed evenly across all wells of several immunoSEQ 96-well plates, and each plate was treated as a replicate. For sorted subsets, each replicate PCR was loaded with approximately 200 ng genomic DNA, equivalent to 25,000 to 35,000 T cell genomes. Purified libraries were measured with a Qubit 3.0 fluorometer, size-checked on a Bioanalyzer 2100, and measured again with the KAPA Library Quantification kit. Each immunoSEQ 96-well plate was sequenced on its own single-read 150-cycle Illumina NextSeq 550 flow cell. Processing in the source paper ran as follows. Because the immunoSEQ output included only junctional sequences and no quality scores, the filtering could not be the same as the filtering used for full-length reads. To assign V/J genes and CDR3, sequences were annotated using PyIR, a Python wrapper for IgBLAST v1.9, with IMGT germline references. Reads were removed for weak V/J assignments (E-value above 1e-6), missing CDR3, stop codons, out-of-frame junctions, or ambiguous translated residues. A V3J clonotype was defined by an identical inferred V gene, J gene, and CDR3 amino acid sequence. Percentage overlap between repertoires was computed as shared unique clonotypes divided by the size of the smaller repertoire. Three approaches were used to assess repertoire richness: RTK rarefaction, the Chao1 estimator, and Recon v2.1 estimates of unobserved clonotypes. Generation probabilities for all TCRbeta clonotypes obtained by the gDNA method from several donors were computed using OLGA. TCRdb carries this immuneACCESS record with in-frame sequences only. Its versions omit some clonotypes, under half of them owing to an unresolved V gene in the studies checked, with the rest unexplained. That table furnishes V, J and clone size, whereas the DNA furnished D and trimming. The sample table holds about a million clones, of which approximately 77% were seen once. The ten largest clones add up to almost 0.9% of the sample.

The V gene is TRBV6-1 and the J gene is TRBJ1-2; the D segment could be TRBD1, given 5 matching bases. The receptor was isolated from a man between 18 and 29 years old in good health. Some clones in this sample may be carry-over from other donors' samples. Sequencing used memory CD4+ T cells from PBMCs. This sample's cell subset or site label indicates: CD45RA-negative fraction. The CDR3 protein is CASSELGLRDGYTF. The DNA is as follows: TGTGCCAGCAGTGAATTGGGACTACGAGATGGCTACACCTTC.